This T cell receptor beta chain originates from a study of T cell responses to AZD1222 COVID-19 vaccine. As concerns this clone: Its antigen is undetermined.

Using immunoSEQ multiplex PCR, the repertoire was profiled, and TCRdb retains in-frame clones only, with some absent. The sample lists 55,000 to 65,000 clones; 70% to 90% were seen once. General observations from the study: Close to half of spike-specific TCRs reportedly recognize unmutated variant regions.

This CDR3 contains 14 residues. CDR1 and CDR2 (germline): SQVTM, ANQGSEA. Deletions cut 2 bases from V and 6 bases from J, with 15 bases between. This rearrangement joins TRBV29-1 to TRBJ2-3, with a possible D match to TRBD1 (5 bases). The sample in question was peripheral blood, obtained on day 0 of AZD1222 vaccination. This clonotype originated in an adult in good health. DNA for the CDR3: TGCAGCGTTGAATTGCGCCCTCCAGGGGATACGCAGTATTTT. It specifies CSVELRPPGDTQYF.